The source of this T cell receptor (beta chain) is a study of T cell repertoires in cytomegalovirus infection. The overall study: TCR beta signatures that were public indicated CMV infection and matching HLA type.

Many counts were recorded for this clonotype. What it binds is not known. TCRdb ran MiXCR on the reads and lists one entry per CDR3 protein. The sample consists of around 490,000 distinct CDR3 sequences, less than 30% of them appearing once. General study findings and limits: Cumulative public TCR beta family frequency identified CMV carriers with the relevant HLA.

CDR1 ENHRY and CDR2 SYGVKD come from the germline V gene. The CDR3 covers 18 residues. The V gene end was trimmed by 3 bases and the J gene end by 4 bases; junction bases not matched to a gene: 17. The clonotype was recovered from a human donor in good health (CMV status not recorded). Some clones in this sample may be carry-over from other donors' samples. V and J are TRBV10-3 and TRBJ2-7; the match to TRBD2 covers 8 bases. Sequencing input: PBMCs. The CDR3 protein is CAISDGLSSGRGDYEQYF. CDR3 bases: TGTGCCATCAGTGACGGACTATCTAGCGGGCGAGGGGATTACGAGCAGTACTTC.